Described below is a single TCR beta chain sequence and its context. The target antigen is unknown. The PCR was carried out with 60 Vbeta primers and 13 Jbeta primers. Profiled with immunoSEQ multiplex PCR; TCRdb holds only in-frame clones, not every one. The table lists more than 80,000 clones, more than 50% of them singletons. This sample was taken from a study of cytomegalovirus exposure and HLA in healthy donors. Study-wide results and caveats: Later, TCR association rates were found to vary by HLA locus, highest for DRB1 and lowest for HLA-C. The study dropped some indistinguishable V segments, TRBV6-2 and TRBV6-3 among them.

The CDR3 extends over 13 amino acids. V was clipped by 3 bases and J by 7 bases, with 12 bases between them. CDR1 and CDR2 (germline): WNHNN, SYGVQD (reference sequence). The rearrangement uses TRBV10-1 and TRBJ2-5; D may be TRBD2 (5 bases). The clonotype comes from a middle-aged woman in good health and CMV-seropositive. Sequencing was done on a sample of PBMCs. The CDR3 sequence is CASSEGDRGTQYF. The CDR3 DNA reads TGCGCCAGCAGTGAAGGAGACCGGGGGACCCAGTACTTC.